These 15 T cell receptor beta chains came from one sample sequenced in a study of T cell repertoires in cytomegalovirus infection. From the reads, TCRdb called clonotypes with MiXCR, one entry per CDR3 protein. The repertoire holds 700,000 to 850,000 distinct CDR3 sequences, approximately 29% seen once, with 9.5% to 15% in the top ten. The antigens these receptors bind are not known. Here the sequenced sample was cultured CD8+ T cells from PBMCs, taken from culture after CMV antigen stimulation. These receptors all stem from a human donor in good health (CMV status not recorded). Some clones in this sample may be carry-over from other donors' samples.

The chain carries TRBV6-2 or TRBV6-3 and TRBJ2-1; 11 bases are a match to TRBD2. This CDR3 is 14 amino acids long. With V trimmed by 7 bases and J by 4 bases, 3 bases remained unmatched. CDR1 is MNHEY and CDR2 is SVGEGT in the germline V gene. DNA for the CDR3: TGTGCCAGCATAGTAGCGGGGGGGTACAATGAGCAGTTCTTC. This translates into CASIVAGGYNEQFF.

This clonotype was counted between two and nine times. The chain uses TRBV5-6 and TRBJ2-7, with 8 bases that match TRBD1. V trimming: 4 bases; J trimming: 1 base; junction bases outside the gene matches: 4. CDR3 length: 14 residues. CDR1 and CDR2 (germline): SGHDT, YYEEEE. For the CDR3, the DNA is TGTGCCAGCAGCGACGGGACAGGATCCTACGAGCAGTACTTC. Translation gives CASSDGTGSYEQYF.

This clonotype has only one observation. CDR3 amino acids: CATASGGTLYEQYV. CDR3 nucleotide sequence: TGTGCCACCGCTAGCGGGGGGACGCTTTACGAGCAGTACGTC. J is TRBJ2-7 and V is TRBV27; TRBD2 matches 11 bases. The CDR3 totals 14 residues. The V gene's germline CDR1 is MNHEY and CDR2 SMNVEV (reference sequence). V lost 10 bases and J lost 4; bases outside the gene matches: 9.

This clonotype occurred once. The V gene is TRBV6-4, the J gene TRBJ2-3; no reliable D call. Germline CDR1 is MRHNA and CDR2 is SNTAGT. The CDR3 extends over 15 amino acids. The V gene lost 0 bases and the J gene lost 3 bases, with 10 bases spanning the gap. CDR3 DNA: TGTGCCAGCAGTGACTCGATAGACAAGACAGATACGCAGTATTTT. Amino acid sequence: CASSDSIDKTDTQYF.

This sequence joins TRBV19 and TRBJ2-5; D perhaps matches TRBD2 (7 bases). Germline CDR1 LNHDA, CDR2 SQIVND (reference sequence). Trimming removed 6 bases at V and 5 bases at J, with 16 bases between. This CDR3 has 14 residues. The CDR3: CASRKAGEGETQYF. The CDR3 region has the DNA TGTGCCAGTAGAAAGGCAGGGGAGGGGGAGACCCAGTACTTC.

The sample holds a few counts of this clonotype. The chain is built from TRBV7-9 and TRBJ1-2; TRBD1 might be the D (6 bases). V was shortened by 5 bases and J by 6 bases, with 13 bases between the two germline ends. CDR1 is SEHNR and CDR2 is FQNEAQ in the germline V gene (reference sequence). The CDR3 totals 13 residues. Here the CDR3 reads CASSKRTDNGYTF. CDR3 in DNA: TGTGCCAGCAGCAAAAGGACAGATAATGGCTACACCTTC.

The chain links TRBV7-9 to TRBJ1-2; D remains unclear. Trimming left V 7 bases short and J 8 bases short, with 11 bases between. The CDR3 is 11 amino acids. Germline V gene data show CDR1 as SEHNR and CDR2 as FQNEAQ (reference sequence). This CDR3 reads CASTYLLGYTF. Here the CDR3 DNA reads TGTGCCAGCACCTACCTCCTCGGCTACACCTTC.

Concerning this clonotype: A much bigger clone sits one base away, suggesting this may be a read error. The J gene is TRBJ2-1, the V gene TRBV7-2; D gene ambiguous. This CDR3 is built from 13 residues. Looked up from germline, CDR1 is SGHTA and CDR2 is FQGNSA. CDR3 sequence (DNA): TGTGCCAGCGGCTTACCCGGACACAATGAGCAGTTCTTC. Translating it yields CASGLPGHNEQFF.

The gene calls are TRBV28 and TRBJ2-5; D may be TRBD2 (6 bases). CDR1 and CDR2 (germline): MDHEN, SYDVKM. The V and J ends lost 4 bases and 5 bases respectively, with 20 bases between them. The CDR3 spans 16 residues. The CDR3 here is CASSSLAGPRSETQYF. The CDR3 DNA sequence: TGTGCCAGCAGTTCCCTGGCGGGGCCCCGAAGTGAGACCCAGTACTTC. The full variable domain, in which reference TRBV28 and TRBJ2-5 provide the parts outside the CDR3, is DVKVTQSSRYLVKRTGEKVFLECVQDMDHENMFWYRQDPGLGLRLIYFSYDVKMKEKGDIPEGYSVSREKKERFSLILESASTNQTSMYLCASSSLAGPRSETQYFGPGTRLLVL.

The chain couples TRBV27 to TRBJ2-3, with 9 nucleotides matching TRBD1. With V trimmed by 5 bases and J by 3 bases, 3 bases remained unmatched. This CDR3 has 14 amino acids. Germline CDR1 reads MNHEY; CDR2 reads SMNVEV (reference sequence). The CDR3 spells CASSDRGLTDTQYF. The CDR3 nucleotides are TGTGCCAGCAGTGACAGGGGGTTGACAGATACGCAGTATTTT.

In regard to this clonotype: At one boundary the junction diverges from the germline segment, which might be a read error. The chain links TRBV14 to TRBJ1-2, with D tentatively TRBD1 (6 bases). The germline CDR1 and CDR2 sequences are SGHDN and FVKESK. The CDR3 extends over 13 amino acids. The CDR3 protein is CTSSHPGAEGYTF. In DNA, the CDR3 is TGTACCAGCAGCCACCCAGGGGCGGAGGGCTACACCTTC.

There are a few counts of this clonotype. This chain joins TRBV10-3 and TRBJ1-6, with D possibly matching TRBD1 (5 bases). The CDR3 spans 14 residues. V was clipped by 10 bases and J by 6 bases, with 16 bases between them. Germline CDR1 and CDR2: ENHRY and SYGVKD. The CDR3, as DNA: TGTGCCAGCCAGGCGGGGGAGGGTAATTCACCCCTCCACTTT. This sequence encodes CASQAGEGNSPLHF.

This clonotype was picked up a small number of times. The rearrangement uses TRBV7-6 and TRBJ1-2; D possibly corresponds to TRBD1 (6 bases). Trimming removed 5 bases from V and 4 bases from J, with 14 bases in between. CDR3 length equals 14 residues. Germline V gives CDR1 SGHVS, CDR2 FNYEAQ. Written as DNA, the CDR3 is TGTGCCAGCAGCCCCCGACAGGAAAGCTATGGCTACACCTTC. Encoded protein: CASSPRQESYGYTF.

This clonotype has a handful of counts. The chain is built from TRBV9 and TRBJ1-2, with D perhaps TRBD1 (5 bases). This CDR3 has 13 amino acids. The germline V gene encodes CDR1 SGDLS and CDR2 YYNGEE. The ends were cut back, 4 bases at V and 14 bases at J, with 21 bases in the middle. The CDR3 coding sequence is TGTGCCAGCAGCCCCCGGGACCCCGAAGCGAGGACCTTC. Protein: CASSPRDPEARTF.

This clonotype was observed a few times. The gene calls are TRBV7-9 and TRBJ2-7, with unresolved D. The CDR3 covers 14 residues. Trimming took off 5 bases at V and 2 bases at J, with 13 bases between the two ends. CDR1 and CDR2 from the germline V gene are SEHNR and FQNEAQ (reference sequence). CDR3 region: CASSPSGSAYEQYF. The CDR3 DNA follows: TGTGCCAGCAGCCCTTCTGGGTCCGCCTACGAGCAGTACTTC.